The sequence of this T cell receptor (beta chain) was determined in a study of MAIT cells during Salmonella Paratyphi A infection (dated by TCRdb to about 2017). Background on the whole study: Adult volunteers aged 18 to 60 ingested a single dose of 1-5x10^3 CFU of S. Paratyphi A strain NVGH308. Diagnosed volunteers received ciprofloxacin 500 mg twice daily for 14 days starting at diagnosis. Results the study describes overall, beyond this receptor: MAIT TRBV usage was oligoclonal with a preference for TRBV20 and TRBV6, and infection appeared not to change this usage. Diagnosed volunteers showed more expansion or contraction among top five MAIT clonotypes than healthy controls (0.53 versus 0.13), suggesting infection-driven repertoire reshaping. Although the availability of volunteer samples limited sample sizes, the sizes were judged adequate for detecting differences between groups. The space taken up by over-represented MAIT clonotypes dropped significantly from baseline to mid-infection (roughly 0.18 to 0.096), while post-infection showed no significant difference.

The method was 5' RACE. TCRbeta was amplified in two PCR rounds using Phusion High-Fidelity polymerase, and the primers carried sample-specific barcodes. TCRbeta libraries were made through template-switch cDNA synthesis using SMARTScribe reverse transcriptase and a TRBC-specific primer. After barcoding, samples were pooled and then prepared using the NEBNext Ultra DNA Library Prep Kit for Illumina. Sequencing of the libraries took place on an Illumina MiSeq using the MiSeq reagent kit v2, 300 cycles. The study's processing was this. Jemultiplexer was used to demultiplex reads by barcode, and MiTCR with default parameters handled the alignment. Non-functional sequences were filtered out with VDJtools, and clonotypes were defined by amino acid sequence, with frequencies based on assigned sequence reads. The clonal space homeostasis analysis grouped clonotypes by frequency into over-represented (0.05-1), large, medium and small bins. TCRdb reanalyzed the raw reads on its own, using fastp at Q25 for trimming and MiXCR for clone calling, and kept in-frame beta chains. Entries are consolidated by CDR3 protein sequence, retaining the most common genes and DNA. None of the V and J calls come from the authors' own analysis; TCRdb made them. The sample has about a thousand distinct CDR3 sequences on record, approximately 23% of them singletons. About 39% of the sample is held by the ten biggest clonotypes.

For CDR1 and CDR2, the germline V gene (reference sequence) lists DFQATT and SNEGSKA. Cut back by 8 bases and 5 bases, the V and J ends lie 13 bases apart. Including cysteine and phenylalanine, the CDR3 has 12 amino acids. CDR3 DNA is the only sequence kept; it has 36 bases, read in frame from the first base. Taken with the paper, the label for time point translates to: after infection, following antibiotic treatment. MAIT cells were defined as Valpha7.2+ CD161+ T cells and identified and sorted by flow cytometry. Over time, circulating MAIT cell TCRbeta repertoires were profiled in 6 or 7 volunteers who came down with enteric fever following controlled oral challenge with live Salmonella Paratyphi A. Every diagnosed volunteer provided MAIT cell samples at three timepoints: pre-infection, mid-infection and post-infection. A diagnosis of enteric fever was based on Paratyphi A bacteremia and/or a persistent fever above 38 degrees C that lasted longer than 12 hours. Infection was diagnosed in challenged volunteers between day 4 and day 7 after challenge. For RNA extraction, between 5,000 and 10,000 MAIT cells from each sample were sorted straight into RNAqueous-Micro lysis buffer. Lymphoprep gradient centrifugation was used to isolate peripheral blood mononuclear cells from both the blood samples and the leukocyte cones. Cells were sorted on either a BD FACSAria Fusion or a BD FACSAria III sorter.

This clonotype is medium-sized (0.01 to 0.1%). Its antigen target is currently unknown. Base qualities are not at hand, and no much larger clone is one base apart. The chain is assembled from TRBV20-1 and TRBJ2-1, with a weak D call of TRBD2 (6 bases match). Sequencing used MAIT cells from blood, obtained at the last sampling point of the challenge study. The receptor's source is a person aged 18 to 70 who was deliberately infected with Salmonella Paratyphi A in a paratyphoid fever challenge study. The CDR3: CSTRRGDNEQFF. The bases read TGCAGTACTCGGCGGGGAGACAATGAGCAGTTCTTC.